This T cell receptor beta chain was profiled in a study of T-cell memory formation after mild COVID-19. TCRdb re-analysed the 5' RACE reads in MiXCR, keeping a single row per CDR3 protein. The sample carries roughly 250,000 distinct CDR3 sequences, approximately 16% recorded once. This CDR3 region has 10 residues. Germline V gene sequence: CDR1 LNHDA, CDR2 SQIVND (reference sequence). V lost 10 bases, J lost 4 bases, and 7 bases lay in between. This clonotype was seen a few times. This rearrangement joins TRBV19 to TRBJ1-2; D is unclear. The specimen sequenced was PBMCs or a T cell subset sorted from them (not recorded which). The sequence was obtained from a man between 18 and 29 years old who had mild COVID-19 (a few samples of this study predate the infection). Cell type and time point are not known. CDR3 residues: CANLLYGYTF. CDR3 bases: TGTGCCAACTTACTCTATGGCTACACCTTC.